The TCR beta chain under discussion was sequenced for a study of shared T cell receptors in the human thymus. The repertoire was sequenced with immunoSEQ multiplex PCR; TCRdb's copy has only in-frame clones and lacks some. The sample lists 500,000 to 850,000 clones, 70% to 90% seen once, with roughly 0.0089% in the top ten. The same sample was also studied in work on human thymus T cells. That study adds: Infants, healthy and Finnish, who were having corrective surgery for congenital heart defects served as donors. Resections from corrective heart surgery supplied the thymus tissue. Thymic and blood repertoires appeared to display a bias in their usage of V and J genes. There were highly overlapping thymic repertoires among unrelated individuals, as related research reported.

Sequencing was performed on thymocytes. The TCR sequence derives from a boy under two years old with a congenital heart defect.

The CDR3 here is CAINPTGPAAIYGYTF. The CDR3 coding sequence is TGTGCCATCAATCCGACAGGGCCAGCCGCGATCTATGGCTACACCTTC. This chain joins TRBV10-3 and TRBJ1-2; 7 bases agree with TRBD1. Germline CDR1 reads ENHRY; CDR2 reads SYGVKD. The CDR3 runs 16 residues. V lost 7 bases, J lost 4 bases, and 15 bases stayed unmatched.